Listed here are 23 T cell receptor beta chains from one sample, sequenced in a study of cytomegalovirus exposure and HLA in healthy donors. Primers included in the PCR were 60 Vbeta and 13 Jbeta primers. Repertoires were generated with immunoSEQ multiplex PCR, while TCRdb's copy carries only in-frame clones and drops some. Of 150,000 to 200,000 clones listed, about three quarters are singletons. Sequences were obtained from PBMCs. The receptors shown here come from a woman between 45 and 65 years old in good health and CMV-seropositive.

This chain connects TRBV18 to TRBJ2-7; 7 bases match TRBD1. CDR1 is KGHSH, CDR2 LQKENI, per germline. The CDR3 runs 14 residues. After removal of 6 bases from V and 6 bases from J, the junction contained 11 bases not matched to a gene. The CDR3 DNA is TGTGCCAGCTCCCCCGGGACAGTTGGGGGCGAGCAGTACTTC. It encodes CASSPGTVGGEQYF.

This clone appeared a single time. The chain couples TRBV5-6 to TRBJ2-7; D may be TRBD2 (6 bases). CDR1 is SGHDT and CDR2 is YYEEEE in the germline V gene. The CDR3 spans 15 residues. Trimming took off 1 base at V and 3 bases at J, with 14 bases between the two ends. CDR3 nucleotide sequence: TGTGCCAGCAGCTTGAACGGCGGGACGATCTACGAGCAGTACTTC. The encoded protein is CASSLNGGTIYEQYF.

This sequence joins TRBV25-1 and TRBJ2-5; possible D gene TRBD1, 8 bases. CDR3 length: 15 amino acids. Germline V lookup: CDR1 MGHDK, CDR2 SYGVNS. The germline V and J ends were trimmed by 1 base and 4 bases, with 13 bases remaining between them. The CDR3: CASSEWGGTGETQYF. The CDR3 coding sequence is TGTGCCAGCAGTGAATGGGGGGGGACAGGAGAGACCCAGTACTTC.

The rearrangement links TRBV19 to TRBJ2-3; no firm D call. V lost 3 bases, J lost 0 bases, and 10 bases lay in between. CDR1 is LNHDA, CDR2 SQIVND, per germline (reference sequence). The CDR3 loop spans 15 amino acids. This CDR3 reads CASSIWAASTDTQYF. The CDR3 coding sequence is TGTGCCAGTAGTATTTGGGCAGCTAGCACAGATACGCAGTATTTT.

V usage is TRBV6-5 and J usage is TRBJ2-3; 8 bases line up with TRBD1. Trimming cost V 6 bases and J 6 bases; bases outside gene matches: 8. Germline values: CDR1 MNHEY, CDR2 SVGAGI. The CDR3 is 14 amino acids. The CDR3 region is CASRTGAVGDTQYF. CDR3 DNA sequence: TGTGCCAGCAGGACAGGGGCCGTTGGGGATACGCAGTATTTT.

The rearrangement uses TRBV6-5 and TRBJ2-7, with 7 positions matching TRBD1. The CDR3 contains 15 residues. J gave up 3 bases and V 2 bases, and 7 bases lay outside the gene matches. Germline V gene sequence: CDR1 MNHEY, CDR2 SVGAGI. The CDR3 DNA follows: TGTGCCAGCAGTTACAGGGCAGGGGGTAACTACGAGCAGTACTTC. It specifies CASSYRAGGNYEQYF.

The rearrangement uses TRBV7-3 and TRBJ2-7, with 8 bases that match TRBD2. Germline V gene data show CDR1 as SGHTA and CDR2 as FQGTGA. The CDR3 loop spans 19 amino acids. V shed 4 bases and J 1 base; nucleotides not matched to a gene: 18. The CDR3 DNA is TGTGCCAGCAGCTCCGGCCACCCGGGAGGAGCGGGAGAATCCTACGAGCAGTACTTC. This codes for CASSSGHPGGAGESYEQYF.

This clone was seen only a few times. V usage is TRBV15 and J usage is TRBJ1-5, with D perhaps TRBD1 (6 bases). Trimming removed 6 bases from V and 6 bases from J, with 15 bases in between. CDR3 length equals 14 residues. The germline gives CDR1 LNHNV, CDR2 YYDKDF (reference sequence). This CDR3 is CATSLSGTPQPQHF. CDR3 DNA sequence: TGTGCCACCAGTTTATCCGGGACACCTCAGCCCCAGCATTTT.

This clone came up a few times. The rearrangement uses TRBV9 and TRBJ1-5; 8 bases align to TRBD1. Germline loops: CDR1 SGDLS, CDR2 YYNGEE. CDR3 length: 16 amino acids. Trimming at V came to 3 bases and at J to 4 bases, leaving 9 bases not matched to a gene. The DNA for the CDR3 is TGTGCCAGCAGCGATTACAGGGGGACAGGTAATCAGCCCCAGCATTTT. Encoded protein: CASSDYRGTGNQPQHF.

This sequence joins TRBV27 and TRBJ1-1, with D uncertain. Trimming stripped 5 bases from V and 1 base from J, with 17 bases between. Germline CDR1 and CDR2: MNHEY and SMNVEV (reference sequence). CDR3 length: 16 amino acids. The CDR3 sequence is CASSHPIGGRNTEAFF. The CDR3 bases are TGTGCCAGCAGTCACCCCATTGGCGGGAGGAACACTGAAGCTTTCTTT.

The gene calls are TRBV6-1 and TRBJ2-4, with no clear D. Germline assignment: CDR1 MNHNS and CDR2 SASEGT. The V and J ends lost 6 bases and 0 bases respectively, with 9 bases between them. This CDR3 spans 14 amino acids. As DNA, the CDR3 is TGTGCCAGCAGAACGACTGGAGCCAAAAACATTCAGTACTTC. It translates to CASRTTGAKNIQYF.

This rearrangement joins TRBV18 to TRBJ2-7; possibly TRBD2 for D (5 bases). The CDR3 contains 20 residues. CDR1 KGHSH and CDR2 LQKENI come from the germline V gene. The V gene lost 0 bases and the J gene lost 1 base, with 25 bases spanning the gap. The CDR3 region is CASSPPLYGNELSRSYEQYF. The CDR3, as DNA: TGTGCCAGCTCACCACCTTTATACGGGAATGAGCTGAGTAGGTCCTACGAGCAGTACTTC.

This chain uses TRBV28 with TRBJ1-5; the D gene is possibly TRBD1 (5 bases). The germline CDR1 and CDR2 sequences are MDHEN and SYDVKM. Trimming shortened V by 6 bases and J by 5 bases, and 14 bases separated the two germline ends. The CDR3 runs 14 residues. DNA of the CDR3: TGTGCCAGCAGCCTCAGGGTTCGGGATCAGCCCCAGCATTTT. Translated, it gives CASSLRVRDQPQHF.

The V and J genes are TRBV2 and TRBJ2-2, with D perhaps TRBD1 (6 bases). With 7 bases removed from V and 0 bases from J, the gap between germline ends came to 9 bases. CDR1 is SNHLY, CDR2 FYNNEI, per germline. The CDR3 consists of 14 residues. The CDR3: CASKQGSNTGELFF. The CDR3 DNA reads as TGTGCCAGCAAACAGGGATCGAACACCGGGGAGCTGTTTTTT. Full variable domain (outside the CDR3, taken from reference TRBV2 and TRBJ2-2): EPEVTQTPSHQVTQMGQEVILRCVPISNHLYFYWYRQILGQKVEFLVSFYNNEISEKSEIFDDQFSVERPDGSNFTLKIRSTKLEDSAMYFCASKQGSNTGELFFGEGSRLTVL.

This chain uses TRBV5-4 with TRBJ1-2; TRBD1 agrees at 9 bases. The trim removed 4 bases at V and 5 bases at J, leaving 12 bases unmatched. This CDR3 has 16 amino acids. Germline-derived CDR1 and CDR2 are SGHNT and YYREEE (reference sequence). The CDR3 is CASSKTGTGIIYGYTF. The DNA of the CDR3 is TGTGCCAGCAGCAAGACCGGGACAGGGATAATTTATGGCTACACCTTC.

J is TRBJ1-1 and V is TRBV28, with D perhaps matching TRBD1 (5 bases). Germline V CDR1 and CDR2: MDHEN, SYDVKM. The CDR3 totals 16 residues. The germline V and J ends were trimmed by 3 bases and 1 base, with 15 bases remaining between them. The CDR3 is CASSLPRGVGNTEAFF. The CDR3 bases are TGTGCCAGCAGTTTGCCCCGGGGGGTGGGGAACACTGAAGCTTTCTTT. The whole variable domain, filled in from reference TRBV28 and TRBJ1-1, reads DVKVTQSSRYLVKRTGEKVFLECVQDMDHENMFWYRQDPGLGLRLIYFSYDVKMKEKGDIPEGYSVSREKKERFSLILESASTNQTSMYLCASSLPRGVGNTEAFFGQGTRLTVV.

This chain links TRBV30 with TRBJ2-3; 10 bases match TRBD1. CDR3 size: 15 residues. Germline assignment: CDR1 GTSNPN and CDR2 SVGIG (reference sequence). Losses at the gene ends were 6 bases for V and 6 bases for J; bases not matched to a gene: 12. For the CDR3, the DNA is TGTGCCTGTCGGCCTCGGGACAGGGGAATGGATACGCAGTATTTT. Translated, it gives CACRPRDRGMDTQYF.

This chain joins TRBV7-9 and TRBJ2-3, with 7 bases identical to TRBD2. The germline CDR1 and CDR2 sequences are SEHNR and FQNEAQ (reference sequence). The length of the CDR3 is 16 residues. After removal of 4 bases from V and 0 bases from J, the junction contained 7 bases not matched to a gene. The CDR3 sequence is CASSSTRGSSTDTQYF. DNA for the CDR3: TGTGCCAGCAGCTCGACGCGGGGGAGTAGCACAGATACGCAGTATTTT.

This chain joins TRBV5-6 and TRBJ2-4, with 9 bases fitting TRBD2. CDR1 SGHDT and CDR2 YYEEEE come from the germline V gene. The CDR3 has 16 amino acids. V dropped 1 base and J dropped 6; count of bases not matched to a gene: 8. The CDR3 DNA reads TGTGCCAGCAGCTTGAAAGCGGGAGGAGGTGGAAACATTCAGTACTTC. As protein: CASSLKAGGGGNIQYF.

This clone showed up just a few times. The chain links TRBV19 to TRBJ2-7, with D perhaps matching TRBD2 (6 bases). From germline, CDR1 is LNHDA and CDR2 SQIVND (reference sequence). There are 15 residues in the CDR3. Trimming took off 3 bases at V and 9 bases at J, with 21 bases between the two ends. CDR3 sequence (DNA): TGTGCCAGTAGTATTGGGGGGACGAGGGGAATCGGGCAGTACTTC. Translation: CASSIGGTRGIGQYF.

The chain is built from TRBV5-6 and TRBJ1-5; TRBD1 aligns across 10 bases. In germline, CDR1 is SGHDT, CDR2 YYEEEE. The junction had 6 bases not matched to a gene; V was cut back by 1 base and J by 5 bases. The CDR3 extends over 16 amino acids. The chain's CDR3 is CASSLRRDRGHQPQHF. The CDR3 coding sequence is TGTGCCAGCAGCTTGCGCCGGGACAGGGGACATCAGCCCCAGCATTTT.

This chain links TRBV18 with TRBJ2-7; D perhaps matches TRBD1 (5 bases). The CDR3 has 15 amino acids. CDR1 and CDR2 from the germline V gene are KGHSH and LQKENI. With 0 bases removed from V and 2 bases from J, the gap between germline ends came to 11 bases. The CDR3 protein is CASSPPQGTPYEQYF. The CDR3 DNA sequence: TGTGCCAGCTCACCACCCCAGGGAACCCCCTACGAGCAGTACTTC.

The chain links TRBV10-3 to TRBJ2-5; D gene unclear. Germline CDR1 and CDR2: ENHRY and SYGVKD. V was trimmed by 5 bases and J by 5 bases, leaving 12 bases between them. The CDR3 covers 13 residues. The CDR3 is CAISSTDLETQYF. The CDR3, as DNA: TGTGCCATCAGTTCAACTGACTTGGAGACCCAGTACTTC.